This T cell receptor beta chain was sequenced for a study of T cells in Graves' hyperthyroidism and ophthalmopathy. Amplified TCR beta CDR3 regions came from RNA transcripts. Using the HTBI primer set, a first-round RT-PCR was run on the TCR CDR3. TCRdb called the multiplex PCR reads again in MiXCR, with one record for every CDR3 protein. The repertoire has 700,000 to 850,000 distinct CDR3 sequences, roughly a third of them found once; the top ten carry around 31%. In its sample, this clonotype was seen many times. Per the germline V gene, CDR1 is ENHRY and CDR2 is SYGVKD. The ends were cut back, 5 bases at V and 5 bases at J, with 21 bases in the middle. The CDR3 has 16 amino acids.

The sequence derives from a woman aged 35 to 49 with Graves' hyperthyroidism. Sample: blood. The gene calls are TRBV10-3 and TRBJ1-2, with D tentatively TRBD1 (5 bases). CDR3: CAISPSGGGEGYGYTF. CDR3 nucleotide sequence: TGTGCCATCAGTCCATCCGGGGGGGGAGAAGGGTATGGCTACACCTTC.